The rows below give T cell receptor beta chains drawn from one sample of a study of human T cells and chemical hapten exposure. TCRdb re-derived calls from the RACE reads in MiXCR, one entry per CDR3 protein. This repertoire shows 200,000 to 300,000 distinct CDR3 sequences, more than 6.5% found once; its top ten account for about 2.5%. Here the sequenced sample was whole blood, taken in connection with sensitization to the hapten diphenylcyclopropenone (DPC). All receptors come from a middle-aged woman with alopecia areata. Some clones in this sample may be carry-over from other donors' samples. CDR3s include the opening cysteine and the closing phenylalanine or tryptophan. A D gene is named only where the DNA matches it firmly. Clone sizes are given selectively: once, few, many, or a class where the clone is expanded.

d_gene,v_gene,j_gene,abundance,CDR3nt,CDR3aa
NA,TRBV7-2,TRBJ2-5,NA,TGTGCCAGCAGCCGAAGGCAGGGGGGTTCCCAGTACTTC,CASSRRQGGSQYF
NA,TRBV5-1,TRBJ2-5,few,TGCGCCAGCAGCTTGGGCTGGGGATTCGGCCAAGAGACCCAGTACTTC,CASSLGWGFGQETQYF
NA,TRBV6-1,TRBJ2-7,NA,TGTGCCAGCTCCCGGGACAACTACGAGCAGTACTTC,CASSRDNYEQYF
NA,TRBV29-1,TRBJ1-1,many,TGCAGCGTTGATCCCAGGGAGAACACTGAAGCTTTCTTT,CSVDPRENTEAFF
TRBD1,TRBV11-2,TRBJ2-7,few,TGTGCCAGCAGCGGTAACAGGGGGATGAGGGAGCAGTACTTC,CASSGNRGMREQYF
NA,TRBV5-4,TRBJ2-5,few,TGTGCCAGCAGCTTGGCGGGTCGGCCGACCCAAGAGACCCAGTACTTC,CASSLAGRPTQETQYF
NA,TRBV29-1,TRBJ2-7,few,TGCAGCGTATCCCGACAGGGACTCTACGAGCAGTACTTC,CSVSRQGLYEQYF
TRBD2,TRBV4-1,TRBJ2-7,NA,TGCGCCAGCAGCCAAGGTCGGCTAGCGGGAGGGCCGGTAAAGGACGAGCAGTACTTC,CASSQGRLAGGPVKDEQYF
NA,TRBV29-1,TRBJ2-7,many,TGCAGCGGTGGGGACGTACGCTACGAGCAGTACTTC,CSGGDVRYEQYF
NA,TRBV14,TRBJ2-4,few,TGTGCCAGCAACCGTAAGGGCAGTGAAAACATTCAGTACTTC,CASNRKGSENIQYF
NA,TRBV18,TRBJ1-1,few,TGTGCCAGCGGGGGTGGCACTGAAGCTTTCTTT,CASGGGTEAFF
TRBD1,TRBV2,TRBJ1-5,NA,TGTGCCAGCTCTCAGGGGGCGGTTAGCAATCAGCCCCAGCATTTT,CASSQGAVSNQPQHF
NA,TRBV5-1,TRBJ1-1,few,TGCGCCAGCAGCTTGGCCTTTGGCGGCGGACTGAACACTGAAGCTTTCTTT,CASSLAFGGGLNTEAFF
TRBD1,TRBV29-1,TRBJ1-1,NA,TGCAGCGTTGAGACAGGGAGCGCTGAAGCTTTCTTT,CSVETGSAEAFF
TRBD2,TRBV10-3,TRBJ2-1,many,TGTGCCATCAAAGCGGAACTAGCGGTCAATGAGCAGTTCTTC,CAIKAELAVNEQFF
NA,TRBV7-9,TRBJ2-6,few,TGTGCCAGCAGCTTAGCCCTGGGGACGCACCCTTTCTCTGGGGCCAACGTCCTGACTTTC,CASSLALGTHPFSGANVLTF
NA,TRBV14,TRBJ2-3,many,TGTGCCAGCAGCCAAGTAGGCCGGGGTACGCAGTATTTT,CASSQVGRGTQYF
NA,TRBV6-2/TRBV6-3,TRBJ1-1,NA,TGTGCCAGCGGGGGCGACTCCCCCATGAACACTGAAGCTTTCTTT,CASGGDSPMNTEAFF
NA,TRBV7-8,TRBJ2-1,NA,TGTGCCAGCAGCTTAGATGTCCTATCCTACAATGAGCAGTTCTTC,CASSLDVLSYNEQFF
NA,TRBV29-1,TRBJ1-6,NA,TGCAGCGCATCGACAGAGAATAATTCACCCCTCCACTTT,CSASTENNSPLHF
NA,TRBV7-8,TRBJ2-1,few,TGTGCCAGCAGCGAAACCGGGACGGCCGTTGCTGAGCAGTTCTTC,CASSETGTAVAEQFF
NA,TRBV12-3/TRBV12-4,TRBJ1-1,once,TGTGCCAGCAACACACCGACCAACACTGAAGCTTTCTTT,CASNTPTNTEAFF
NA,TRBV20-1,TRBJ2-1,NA,TGCAGTGCGAAGGGCCTCTACAATGAGCAGTTCTTC,CSAKGLYNEQFF
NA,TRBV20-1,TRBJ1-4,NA,TGCAGTGCTAGGCGTGGGGCAACTAATGAAAAACTGTTTTTT,CSARRGATNEKLFF
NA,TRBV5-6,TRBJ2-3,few,TGTGCCAGCAGGGGGGGAATAAACACAGATACGCAGTATTTT,CASRGGINTDTQYF
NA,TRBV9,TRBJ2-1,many,TGTGCCAGCAGCGTAGTTGGTCAGGGGGAGCAGTTCTTC,CASSVVGQGEQFF
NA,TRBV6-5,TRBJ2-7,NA,TGTGCCAGCAGGATCCCGGGGGACTACGAGCAGTACTTC,CASRIPGDYEQYF
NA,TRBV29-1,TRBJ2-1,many,TGCAGCGGGACAACTTACAATGAGCAGTTCTTC,CSGTTYNEQFF
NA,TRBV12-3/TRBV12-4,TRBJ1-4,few,TGTGCCAGCGCGGCAGGGTCTTTGGAAAAACTGTTTTTT,CASAAGSLEKLFF
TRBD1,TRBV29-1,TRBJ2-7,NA,TGCAGCGCGGGGACAGGGGCCTACGAGCAGTACTTC,CSAGTGAYEQYF
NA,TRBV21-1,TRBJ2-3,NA,TGTGCCAGCAGCGAAGGGACAAGCACAGATACGCAGTATTTT,CASSEGTSTDTQYF
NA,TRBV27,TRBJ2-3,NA,TGTGCCAGCAGTTTTACCCGGGACGCACCCAGGGGCACAGATACGCAGTATTTT,CASSFTRDAPRGTDTQYF
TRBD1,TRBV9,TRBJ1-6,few,TGTGCCAGCAGCCCGGGGACAGGGAGTGATAATTCACCCCTCCACTTT,CASSPGTGSDNSPLHF
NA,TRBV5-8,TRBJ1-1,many,TGTGCCAGCAGCTTGTTTTCCGGCGCCCCTGAAGCTTTCTTT,CASSLFSGAPEAFF
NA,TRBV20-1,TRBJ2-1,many,TGCAGTGCTAGAGGGGGGAATGAGCAGTTCTTC,CSARGGNEQFF
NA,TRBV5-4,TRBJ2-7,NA,TGTGCCAGCAGCTCCCCCTCCGGGACTCCTTACGAGCAGTACTTC,CASSSPSGTPYEQYF
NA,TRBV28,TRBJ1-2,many,TGTGCCAGCAGCCGGCGAGGAACTAACTATGGCTACACCTTC,CASSRRGTNYGYTF
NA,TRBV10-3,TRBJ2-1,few,TGTGCCATCAGTGAGTCAGTGGCTAGCTCGAGACCTAATGAGCAGTTCTTC,CAISESVASSRPNEQFF
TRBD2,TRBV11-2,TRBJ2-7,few,TGTGCCAGCAGCTCTAGCGGGATTTACGAGCAGTACTTC,CASSSSGIYEQYF
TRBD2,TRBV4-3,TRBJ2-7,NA,TGCGCCAGCAGCCAGAAGATTCCGGCTAGCGGGAGCATTACCTCCTACGAGCAGTACTTC,CASSQKIPASGSITSYEQYF
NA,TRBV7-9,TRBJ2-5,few,TGTGCCAGCAGCTTAAGGGGAGAGACCCAGTACTTC,CASSLRGETQYF
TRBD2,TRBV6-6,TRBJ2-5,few,TGTGCCAGCAGTTACTCAACTAGCGGAGTGGTAGAGACCCAGTACTTC,CASSYSTSGVVETQYF
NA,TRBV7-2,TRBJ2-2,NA,TGTGCCAGCAGCTTTCAGGGGAGGACCGGGGAGCTGTTTTTT,CASSFQGRTGELFF
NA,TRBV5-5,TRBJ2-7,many,TGTGCCAGCAGACCGGACCCCATCCCAACGAAGCAGTACTTC,CASRPDPIPTKQYF
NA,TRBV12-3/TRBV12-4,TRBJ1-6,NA,TGTGCCAGCAGCCTGGACGGGGATTCACCCCTCCACTTT,CASSLDGDSPLHF
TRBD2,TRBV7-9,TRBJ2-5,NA,TGTGCCAGCAGCCAAGGGGGACTAGGGGCGGTGGAGACCCAGTACTTC,CASSQGGLGAVETQYF
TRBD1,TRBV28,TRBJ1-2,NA,TGTGCCAGCAGTCAGGGGGACGGGGAAGGCTACACCTTC,CASSQGDGEGYTF
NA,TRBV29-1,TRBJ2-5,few,TGCAGCTTTACTGTAACGAGAGGAGAGACCCAGTACTTC,CSFTVTRGETQYF
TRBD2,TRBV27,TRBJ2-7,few,TGTGCCAGCAGCTCCAGGACTAGCGGGAGGAACGAGCAGTACTTC,CASSSRTSGRNEQYF
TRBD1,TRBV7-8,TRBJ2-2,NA,TGTGCCAGCAGCTTATGGGGACAGGGCGGGGAGCTGTTTTTT,CASSLWGQGGELFF
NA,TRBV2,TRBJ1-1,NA,TGTGCCAGCAGAGGAAGGGGAGGGAACACTGAAGCTTTCTTT,CASRGRGGNTEAFF
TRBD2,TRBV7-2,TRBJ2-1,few,TGTGCCAGCAGCTCCCAACTAGCGGGAAGCTCCTACAATGAGCAGTTCTTC,CASSSQLAGSSYNEQFF
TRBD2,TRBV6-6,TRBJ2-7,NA,TGTGCCAGCAGGGGGGTAACTAGCGGCTCCTACGAGCAGTACTTC,CASRGVTSGSYEQYF
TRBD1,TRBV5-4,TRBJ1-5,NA,TGTGCCAGCAGCTTAAAGGGACAGGGGAGCAATCAGCCCCAGCATTTT,CASSLKGQGSNQPQHF
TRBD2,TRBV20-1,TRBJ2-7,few,TGCAGTGGTCTGACTAGCGGGAGAACTAGTTTCTACGAGCAGTACTTC,CSGLTSGRTSFYEQYF
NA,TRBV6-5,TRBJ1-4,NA,TGTGCCAGCAGACCACCCGGGAGTTGGGAAAAACTGTTTTTT,CASRPPGSWEKLFF
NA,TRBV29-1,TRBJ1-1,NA,TGCAGCGTGGACCGCACAGGGAGGACTGAAGCTTTCTTT,CSVDRTGRTEAFF
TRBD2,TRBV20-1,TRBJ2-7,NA,TGCAGTGCTAGAGATTGGGGACTAGCCTACGAGCAGTACTTC,CSARDWGLAYEQYF
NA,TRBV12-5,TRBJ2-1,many,TGTGCTAGTGGACTCGGACTTTTTAATGAGCAGTTCTTC,CASGLGLFNEQFF
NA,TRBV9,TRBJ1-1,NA,TGTGCCAGCAACCCGAGGGGGAACACTGAAGCTTTCTTT,CASNPRGNTEAFF